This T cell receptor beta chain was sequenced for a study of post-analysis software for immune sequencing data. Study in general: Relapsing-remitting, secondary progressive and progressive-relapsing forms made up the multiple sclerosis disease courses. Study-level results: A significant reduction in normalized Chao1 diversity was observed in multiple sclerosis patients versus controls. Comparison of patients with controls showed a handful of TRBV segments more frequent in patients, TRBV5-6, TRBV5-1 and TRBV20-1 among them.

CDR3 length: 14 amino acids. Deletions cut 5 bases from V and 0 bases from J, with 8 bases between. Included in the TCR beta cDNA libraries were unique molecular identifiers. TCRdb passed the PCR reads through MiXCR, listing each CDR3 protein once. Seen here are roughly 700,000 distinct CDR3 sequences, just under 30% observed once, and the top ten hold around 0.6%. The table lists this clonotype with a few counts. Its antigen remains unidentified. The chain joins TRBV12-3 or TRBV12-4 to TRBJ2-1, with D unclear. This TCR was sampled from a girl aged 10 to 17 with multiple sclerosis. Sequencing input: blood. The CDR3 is CASSHPSSYNEQFF. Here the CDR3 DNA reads TGTGCCAGCAGTCATCCGAGCTCCTACAATGAGCAGTTCTTC.